Listed below are T cell receptor beta chains from one sample, sequenced in a study of glioma-infiltrating T cells after dendritic cell vaccination. The method was immunoSEQ multiplex PCR; TCRdb's version includes in-frame clones alone and lacks a portion of them. The data show fewer than 50,000 clones, with roughly four fifths seen just once and 7.5% to 10% held by the top ten. This sample comprised blood, obtained before dendritic cell vaccination. These receptors originate from a human donor with glioblastoma. Both conserved end residues are part of each CDR3. A D gene is named only where the DNA matches it firmly. The size of a clone is reported for some rows only, either as once, few or many, or as a class for expanded clones.

v_gene	d_gene	abundance	j_gene	CDR3nt	CDR3aa
TRBV6-5	TRBD1	-	TRBJ2-7	TGTGCCAGCCGGACAGGGCGGGGAGAGCAGTACTTC	CASRTGRGEQYF
TRBV30	TRBD1	-	TRBJ1-2	TGTGCCTGGAGAGACAGGGTTTCCTATGGCTACACCTTC	CAWRDRVSYGYTF
TRBV5-8	-	-	TRBJ2-7	TGTGCCAGCAGCCCCCCTAACGTGCAGTACTTC	CASSPPNVQYF
TRBV28	TRBD2	once	TRBJ2-7	TGTGCCAGCAGCCCACTAGCGGGGGTTGACGAGCAGTACTTC	CASSPLAGVDEQYF
TRBV6-1	-	-	TRBJ1-2	TGTGCCAGCCGCCTATGGGGGGCTAACTATGGCTACACCTTC	CASRLWGANYGYTF
TRBV6-5	TRBD1	-	TRBJ2-5	TGTGCCAGCAGACAAACCGGGACAGAGTCGAGAAGGCAGTACTTC	CASRQTGTESRRQYF
TRBV4-2	-	-	TRBJ1-2	TGTGCCAGCAGCCCCCCGGCCGGGGGTCAAATCCATTGGGGCTACACCTTC	CASSPPAGGQIHWGYTF
TRBV30	-	-	TRBJ2-7	TGTGCCTGGAGTCCCCCGGGGGAGCAGTACTTC	CAWSPPGEQYF
TRBV5-1	TRBD1	few	TRBJ1-1	TGCGCCAGCAGCTGGGGCGGGACAGGGATTCAAAACACTGAAGCTTTCTTT	CASSWGGTGIQNTEAFF
TRBV6-5	TRBD1	-	TRBJ1-2	TGTGCCAGCAGGCCTGGACAGGGGGCCGACTATGGCTACACCTTC	CASRPGQGADYGYTF
TRBV30	TRBD2	-	TRBJ2-1	TGTGCCTGGAGTGTAGGAGCGGGGGGTCTGGATGAGCAGTTCTTC	CAWSVGAGGLDEQFF
TRBV7-9	TRBD2	-	TRBJ2-5	TGTGCCAGCCGCGGGAGGGGTAAAGAGACCCAGTACTTC	CASRGRGKETQYF
TRBV6-5	TRBD1	-	TRBJ2-7	TGTGCCAGCAGTTCGGGACAGGTAACCTACGAGCAGTACTTC	CASSSGQVTYEQYF
TRBV9	TRBD1	-	TRBJ1-2	TGTGCCAGCAGCGTAGGTCCTGGACAGGAGTCTAACTATGGCTACACCTTC	CASSVGPGQESNYGYTF
TRBV27	TRBD1	-	TRBJ2-7	TGTGCCAGCAGTGCCACAGGGGATCCTTTCTACGAGCAGTACTTC	CASSATGDPFYEQYF
TRBV7-2	-	once	TRBJ2-7	TGTGCCAGCAGCTTATTTTGGTCTTCGGTGGAGGACGAGCAGTACTTC	CASSLFWSSVEDEQYF
TRBV6-5	-	-	TRBJ2-7	TGTGCCAGCAGTTACAAGACAGGCCCCTACGAGCAGTACTTC	CASSYKTGPYEQYF
TRBV13	-	-	TRBJ1-2	TGTGCCAGCAGCCCACGGGGTACAGGGCGGACCTATGGCTACACCTTC	CASSPRGTGRTYGYTF
TRBV11-2	TRBD1	-	TRBJ1-6	TGCGCCAGCAGCCAGTCGAGGGGGCTGGGTTCACCCCTCCACTTT	CASSQSRGLGSPLHF
TRBV25-1	-	-	TRBJ1-6	TGTGCCAGCTGGGTCGGGGGATGGGGTTCCCCCCTCCACTTT	CASWVGGWGSPLHF
TRBV5-4	TRBD1	-	TRBJ1-1	TGTGCCAGCAGCTCGGACAGGGAGAACACTGAAGCTTCCTTT	CASSSDRENTEASF
TRBV11-3	TRBD2	once	TRBJ2-2	TGTGCCAGCAGCTCATCGGGACTAGCGGGGGGGCCGGCCGGGGAGCTGTTTTTT	CASSSSGLAGGPAGELFF
TRBV30	-	-	TRBJ1-2	TGTGCCTGGAGTGTTGGTCAGGTGAATGGCTACACCTTC	CAWSVGQVNGYTF
TRBV4-1	-	-	TRBJ2-5	TGCGCCAGCAGCCAAACTCAACAGGGTATGGAGACCCAGTACTTC	CASSQTQQGMETQYF
TRBV7-9	TRBD1	few	TRBJ1-4	TGTGCCAGCAGCGCGGACAGGGGAACTAATGAAAAACTGTTTTTT	CASSADRGTNEKLFF
TRBV4-1	-	-	TRBJ1-3	TGCGCCAGCAGCCAAGTGGAGGGAGACACCATATATTTT	CASSQVEGDTIYF
TRBV5-1	-	-	TRBJ1-1	TGCGCCAGCAGATTGAGGGGGGGCACTGAAGCTTTCTTT	CASRLRGGTEAFF
TRBV12-5	TRBD1	-	TRBJ2-5	TGTGCTAGTGGTTTGATCCACGGGACAGGGGGACAAGAGACCCAGTACTTC	CASGLIHGTGGQETQYF
TRBV27	-	-	TRBJ2-2	TGTGCCAGCAGTTTATCCCAGGGCGTCGGGGAGCTGTTTTTT	CASSLSQGVGELFF
TRBV11-2	-	-	TRBJ2-5	TGTGCCAGCAGCTTAGAGGGGCTGGAGACCCAGTACTTC	CASSLEGLETQYF
TRBV9	TRBD1	-	TRBJ1-5	TGTGCCAGCAGCGTAGGGGACAGAAGCAATCAGCCCCAGCATTTT	CASSVGDRSNQPQHF
TRBV19	-	few	TRBJ1-5	TGTGCCAGTAGTATCCGGGAAGGAGATAGCAATCAGCCCCAGCATTTT	CASSIREGDSNQPQHF
TRBV7-7	-	-	TRBJ2-3	TGTGCTAGCAGCCCGAACAAGGAGGATACGCAGTATTTT	CASSPNKEDTQYF
TRBV30	-	-	TRBJ2-2	TGTGCCTGGAGGGGGCGGGAGAACACCGGGGAGCTGTTTTTT	CAWRGRENTGELFF
TRBV28	TRBD1	-	TRBJ2-2	TGTGCCAGCAGTAACACAGGGGGCCGGGGGAACACCGGGGAGCTGTTTTTT	CASSNTGGRGNTGELFF
TRBV5-1	TRBD2	-	TRBJ2-5	TGCGCCAGCAGCTTGGGGACTAGCGGGGGATACCAAGAGACCCAGTACTTC	CASSLGTSGGYQETQYF
TRBV5-1	TRBD2	-	TRBJ2-5	TGCGCCAGCAGCCTCTCCGGGACTAGTGAAGAGACCCAGTACTTC	CASSLSGTSEETQYF
TRBV7-2	-	-	TRBJ1-1	TGTGCCAGCACCTCTCGGTTGAACACTGAAGCTTTCTTT	CASTSRLNTEAFF
TRBV5-4	-	-	TRBJ2-3	TGTGCCAGCAGCTATAAGAACAACCCCACCCGATCAAATACGCAGTATTTT	CASSYKNNPTRSNTQYF
TRBV9	-	-	TRBJ1-2	TGTGCCAGCAGCGCAATTAATCGGGTGACTGCTGTGAACTATGGCTACACCTTC	CASSAINRVTAVNYGYTF
TRBV10-3	TRBD2	-	TRBJ2-3	TGTGCCATTTCCAGAGAAGCGGGGGGGTCGACGAGCACAGATACGCAGTATTTT	CAISREAGGSTSTDTQYF
TRBV7-3	-	once	TRBJ2-2	TGTGCCAGCAGCCTCACCGGGGAGCTGTTTTTT	CASSLTGELFF
TRBV15	-	-	TRBJ2-5	TGTGCCACCAGCACCCCAATCGAGGAGACCCAGTACTTC	CATSTPIEETQYF
TRBV5-1	-	-	TRBJ2-7	TGCGCCAGCAGCGTGGCAGGGCTATACGAGCAGTACTTC	CASSVAGLYEQYF
TRBV11-2	TRBD2	-	TRBJ2-1	TGTGCCAGCAGTAGCGGGTATGAGAATGAGCAGTTCTTC	CASSSGYENEQFF
TRBV30	-	-	TRBJ2-1	TGTGCCTGGAGTTTGGGGAGGGGGACCTACAATGAGCAGTTCTTC	CAWSLGRGTYNEQFF
TRBV29-1	-	-	TRBJ1-2	TGCAGCGTTGACGAGGGTGGCTACACCTTC	CSVDEGGYTF
TRBV7-2	TRBD2	-	TRBJ2-1	TGTGCCAGCAGCTTAGCGCGTGGCGGGGGGGCGCGGGAGCAGTTCTTC	CASSLARGGGAREQFF
TRBV19	-	-	TRBJ1-2	TGTGCCAGTAGTATAGATCCGGGTTATGGCTACACCTTC	CASSIDPGYGYTF
TRBV6-5	-	-	TRBJ1-5	TGTGCCAGCAGGCCCAGGGGAAATAGCAATCAGCCCCAGCATTTT	CASRPRGNSNQPQHF
TRBV9	-	-	TRBJ1-2	TGTGCCAGCAGCGTAGCCCCCCTTGGGGGGGTGGGCGGCTACACCTTC	CASSVAPLGGVGGYTF
TRBV28	TRBD1	-	TRBJ2-3	TGTGCCAGCAGTTCTAGACAGGGAAGGAGGACGCAGTATTTT	CASSSRQGRRTQYF
TRBV11-2	TRBD1	-	TRBJ1-1	TGTGCCAGCAGCTTGGTAAATAACAGGGGCGACACTGAAGCTTTCTTT	CASSLVNNRGDTEAFF
TRBV5-4	-	-	TRBJ2-4	TGTGCCAGCAGCCCCACCCCCCGGGACTCCGCCGGCATTCAGTACTTC	CASSPTPRDSAGIQYF
TRBV9	TRBD2	-	TRBJ2-5	TGTGCCAGCAGCGGGGCTAGCGGGCAAGAGACCCAGTACTTC	CASSGASGQETQYF
TRBV7-3	TRBD1	once	TRBJ2-2	TGTGCCAGCAGCCCCTCTCCGGGACAGGGCAGGGCCGGGGAGCTGTTTTTT	CASSPSPGQGRAGELFF
TRBV5-1	-	-	TRBJ2-3	TGCGCCAGCAGCTTTCAGGAAAGAACAGATACGCAGTATTTT	CASSFQERTDTQYF
TRBV29-1	-	-	TRBJ1-1	TGCAGCGTTGATGAAGGGGCGAGCACTGAAGCTTTCTTT	CSVDEGASTEAFF
TRBV28	-	few	TRBJ1-4	TGTGCCAGCAGTCCCCAGTGGAAACTGTTTTTT	CASSPQWKLFF